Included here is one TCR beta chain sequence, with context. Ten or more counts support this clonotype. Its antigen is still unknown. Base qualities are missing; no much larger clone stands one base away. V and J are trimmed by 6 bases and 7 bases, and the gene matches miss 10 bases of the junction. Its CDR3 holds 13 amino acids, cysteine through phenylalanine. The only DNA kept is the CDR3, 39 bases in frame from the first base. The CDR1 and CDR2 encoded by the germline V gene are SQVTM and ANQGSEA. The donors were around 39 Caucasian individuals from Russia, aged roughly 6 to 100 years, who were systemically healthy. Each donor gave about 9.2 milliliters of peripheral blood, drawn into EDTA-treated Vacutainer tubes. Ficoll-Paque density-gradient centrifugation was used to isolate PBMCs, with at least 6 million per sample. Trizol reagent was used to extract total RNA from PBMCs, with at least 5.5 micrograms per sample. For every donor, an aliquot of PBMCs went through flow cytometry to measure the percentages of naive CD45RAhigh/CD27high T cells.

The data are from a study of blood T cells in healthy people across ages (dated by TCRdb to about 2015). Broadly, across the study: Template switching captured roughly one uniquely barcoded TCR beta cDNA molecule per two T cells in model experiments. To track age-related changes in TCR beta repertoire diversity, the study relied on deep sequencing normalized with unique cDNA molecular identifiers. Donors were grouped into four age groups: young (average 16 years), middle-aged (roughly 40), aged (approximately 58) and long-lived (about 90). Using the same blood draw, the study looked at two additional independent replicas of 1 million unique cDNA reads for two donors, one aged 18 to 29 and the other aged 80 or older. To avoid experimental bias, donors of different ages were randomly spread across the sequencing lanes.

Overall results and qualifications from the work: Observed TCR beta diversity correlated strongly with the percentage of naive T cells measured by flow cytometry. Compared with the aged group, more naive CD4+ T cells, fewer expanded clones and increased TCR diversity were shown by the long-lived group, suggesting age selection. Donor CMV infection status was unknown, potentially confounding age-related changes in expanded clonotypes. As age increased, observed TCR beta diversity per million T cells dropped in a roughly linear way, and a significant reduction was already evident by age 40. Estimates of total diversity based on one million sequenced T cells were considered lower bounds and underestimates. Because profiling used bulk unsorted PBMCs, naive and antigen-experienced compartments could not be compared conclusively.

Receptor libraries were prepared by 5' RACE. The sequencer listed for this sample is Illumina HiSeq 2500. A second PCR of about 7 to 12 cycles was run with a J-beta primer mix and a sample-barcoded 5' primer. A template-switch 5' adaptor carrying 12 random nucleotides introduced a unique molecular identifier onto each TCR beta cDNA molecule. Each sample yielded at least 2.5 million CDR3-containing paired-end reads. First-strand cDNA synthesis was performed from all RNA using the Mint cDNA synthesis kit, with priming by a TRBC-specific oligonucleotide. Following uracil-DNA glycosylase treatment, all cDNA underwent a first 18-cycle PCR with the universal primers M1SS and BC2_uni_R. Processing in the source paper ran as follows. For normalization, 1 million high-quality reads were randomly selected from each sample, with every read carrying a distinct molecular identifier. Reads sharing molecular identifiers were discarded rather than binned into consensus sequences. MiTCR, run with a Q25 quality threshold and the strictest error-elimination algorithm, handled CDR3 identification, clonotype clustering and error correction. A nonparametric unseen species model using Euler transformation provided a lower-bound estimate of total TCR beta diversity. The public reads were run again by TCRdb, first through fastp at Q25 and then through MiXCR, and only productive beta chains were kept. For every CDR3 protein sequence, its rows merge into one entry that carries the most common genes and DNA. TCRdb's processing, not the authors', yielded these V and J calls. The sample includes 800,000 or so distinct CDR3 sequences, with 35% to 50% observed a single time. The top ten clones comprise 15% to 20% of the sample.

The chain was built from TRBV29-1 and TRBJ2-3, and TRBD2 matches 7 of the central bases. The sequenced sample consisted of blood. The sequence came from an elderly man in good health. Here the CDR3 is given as CSVWGGEIYTQYF. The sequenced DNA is TGCAGCGTCTGGGGGGGTGAAATTTATACGCAGTATTTT.